This TCR beta chain was identified during a study of PD-1 blockade in classical Hodgkin lymphoma. The assay was immunoSEQ multiplex PCR, and TCRdb's table has in-frame clones only and misses some. This repertoire shows 15,000 or so clones, approximately 86% found once; its top ten account for over 4%. CDR3 size: 16 residues. The V end was cut by 1 base, the J end by 5 bases, with 18 bases between. CDR1 and CDR2 (germline): SGHRS, YFSETQ. Autologous stem cell transplantation was followed by relapse in every patient, and brentuximab vedotin exposure varied. The V and J genes are TRBV5-1 and TRBJ1-1, with D possibly matching TRBD1 (5 bases). The sequenced sample was peripheral blood mononuclear cells (PBMCs), obtained at baseline. This clonotype originated in a human donor with classical Hodgkin lymphoma. Here the CDR3 reads CASSLLQGARGTEAFF. Written as DNA, the CDR3 is TGCGCCAGCAGCTTGCTCCAAGGGGCTCGTGGAACTGAAGCTTTCTTT.